One T cell receptor (beta chain) is described in this entry. TCRdb keeps only in-frame clones here, not all; method: immunoSEQ multiplex PCR. This sample has about 230,000 clones, with about four fifths found just once. It was during active infection that Seattle patients were enrolled and then longitudinally followed. This specimen comes from a study of blood T cell repertoires in COVID-19. In the study overall: Collection of acute and convalescent COVID-19 samples took place in the United States, Italy and Spain. Nucleic acid was either cDNA or gDNA, and it came from T cells, B-cell-depleted T cells, or PBMCs.

Germline V gene lookup returns CDR1 SGHTA and CDR2 FQGNSA. The length of the CDR3 is 15 residues. J gave up 8 bases and V 1 base, and 5 bases lay outside the gene matches. This TCR came from an elderly woman with COVID-19, enrolled during active disease. The chain combines TRBV7-2 with TRBJ2-1; 10 bases line up with TRBD2. The sample taken for sequencing was peripheral blood. The CDR3 is CASSLGRLAGHEQFF. DNA for the CDR3: TGTGCCAGCAGCTTAGGGCGACTAGCGGGTCATGAGCAGTTCTTC.